This note documents a single T cell receptor beta chain sequence. The sample is drawn from a study of blood T cell repertoires in COVID-19. The data were produced by immunoSEQ multiplex PCR, yet TCRdb's version contains in-frame clones alone and is incomplete. The sample has 88,000 or so clones; about 88% are singletons. Trimming pared 4 bases from V and 5 bases from J, leaving 5 bases between. The V gene's germline CDR1 is DFQATT and CDR2 SNEGSKA (reference sequence). The CDR3 length is 11 residues. The gene calls are TRBV20-1 and TRBJ1-4; D remains unclear. Sequenced: peripheral blood. The clonotype originates from a man in his fifties or sixties with acute or convalescent COVID-19. Written as DNA, the CDR3 is TGCAGTGCTAACAGAAATGAAAAACTGTTTTTT. This codes for CSANRNEKLFF.